The TCR beta chain described here comes from a study of Ad26.COV2.S vaccination and SARS-CoV-2 variants. The data were produced by immunoSEQ multiplex PCR, yet TCRdb's version contains in-frame clones alone and is incomplete. The sample lists around 450,000 clones, 90% occurring once. The CDR3 consists of 14 residues. Germline CDR1 reads LNHNV; CDR2 reads YYDKDF (reference sequence). The V segment lost 6 bases and the J segment 3 bases; nucleotides outside the gene matches: 6. Specified treatment: roughly 19 received Ad26.COV2.S at low or high dose, single or two shots; 5 received placebo; per-sample allocation not given. Day 63 following the first vaccine or placebo injection was when the samples were taken. This clone has just one count. The antigen remains unidentified. Whole-study findings and limits: Measurement of non-spike TCR breadth gave similar results in vaccine and placebo recipients.

The chain links TRBV15 to TRBJ2-3; 7 bases match TRBD2. The receptor was isolated from a person aged 18-65 years who received the Ad26.COV2.S COVID-19 vaccine or a placebo. The specimen was peripheral blood, collected in a trial of Ad26.COV2.S vaccine versus placebo. The CDR3 loop is CATSGGRGTDTQYF. The DNA of the CDR3 is TGTGCCACCAGTGGCGGGAGAGGTACAGATACGCAGTATTTT.